Described below is a single TCR beta chain sequence and its context. Its matching antigen is unknown. TCRdb processed the RT-PCR reads anew with MiXCR; each CDR3 protein has one entry. The sample has around 17,000 distinct CDR3 sequences, roughly four fifths seen once. The data are from a study of yellow fever vaccine responses in identical twins. The study's findings and limits: Convergence reportedly seemed to mark part of the twins' vaccine T cell response, with personalization marking the rest.

Sequences were derived from T cells from blood (PBMCs), unsorted or a sorted subset (not recorded which), sampled before or after yellow fever vaccination (not recorded which). The receptor comes from a woman younger than 35 who received the yellow fever vaccine.

Here the CDR3 reads CASSALGPHNEQFF. CDR3 in DNA: TGTGCCAGTAGTGCGCTCGGGCCACACAATGAGCAGTTCTTC. The chain has TRBV19 and TRBJ2-1; D is undetermined. From germline, CDR1 is LNHDA and CDR2 SQIVND (reference sequence). The CDR3 covers 14 residues. The V end lost 5 bases, the J end lost 5 bases, and 13 bases lay between the germline ends.